A selection of T cell receptor beta chains follows, all from one sample in a study of cytomegalovirus exposure and HLA in healthy donors. TCRdb keeps only in-frame clones here, not all; method: immunoSEQ multiplex PCR. In the table there are approximately 140,000 clones, around three quarters of which are singletons. Sequenced: PBMCs. Receptors were obtained from a man aged 35 to 55 in good health and CMV-seropositive. CDR3s include the opening cysteine and the closing phenylalanine or tryptophan. A D gene is named only where the DNA matches it firmly. Clone size is stated in some rows and not others, as once, few, many or a class when expanded.

D gene	clone size	J gene	V gene	CDR3 DNA	CDR3 protein
TRBD2	NA	TRBJ2-1	TRBV4-3	TGCGCCAGCAGCCAAGTGAATAGCGGGGCGTACAATGAGCAGTTCTTC	CASSQVNSGAYNEQFF
NA	NA	TRBJ1-1	TRBV12-5	TGTGCTAGTGCCCGCACAGCGGACAGTGAAGCTTTCTTT	CASARTADSEAFF
NA	NA	TRBJ1-2	TRBV4-2	TGTGCCAGCAGCCAAGAAGGTGGGCAGGGGATTGGGGGCTACACCTTC	CASSQEGGQGIGGYTF
NA	few	TRBJ1-4	TRBV14	TGTGCCAGCAGCCAAAAAAGGGGAGGGCCCCCTAATGAAAAACTGTTTTTT	CASSQKRGGPPNEKLFF
TRBD1	once	TRBJ2-4	TRBV2	TGTGCCAGCAGAACCCCGACAGGGGCCAAAAACATTCAGTACTTC	CASRTPTGAKNIQYF
NA	NA	TRBJ2-3	TRBV7-6	TGTGCCAGCGGACCTAGCGTCGGCACAGATACGCAGTATTTT	CASGPSVGTDTQYF
TRBD1	NA	TRBJ2-5	TRBV30	TGTGCCTGGAGTGCTTGGGACAGGGGGCAAGAGACCCAGTACTTC	CAWSAWDRGQETQYF
NA	NA	TRBJ1-1	TRBV18	TGTGCCAGCTCATCCCAAGGAGGCCCTGAAGCTTTCTTT	CASSSQGGPEAFF
TRBD1	few	TRBJ1-5	TRBV5-6	TGTGCCAGCAGCTTATCCACAGGGGGAGGCAATCAGCCCCAGCATTTT	CASSLSTGGGNQPQHF
NA	once	TRBJ2-7	TRBV12-2	TGTGCAAGTCGCTTATCCCCACGGACAGGGAGCTCCTACGAGCAGTACTTC	CASRLSPRTGSSYEQYF
TRBD2	NA	TRBJ2-3	TRBV4-2	TGTGCCAGCAGTACGATCCGCGGGACTAGCGGGAGTTCAGATACGCAGTATTTT	CASSTIRGTSGSSDTQYF
TRBD1	NA	TRBJ2-7	TRBV19	TGTGCCAGTAGTGCTCTGGACAGGGGTTCTGACGAGCAGTACTTC	CASSALDRGSDEQYF
NA	NA	TRBJ2-7	TRBV15	TGTGCCACCAGCAGAGGACTCTACGAGCAGTACTTC	CATSRGLYEQYF
NA	NA	TRBJ2-1	TRBV11-3	TGTGCCAGCAGCGGTTCCAGGGGTCTTAATGAGCAGTTCTTC	CASSGSRGLNEQFF
TRBD1	once	TRBJ1-2	TRBV27	TGTGCCAGCAGTTTATCCAAATTGACAGGGATCGATGGCTACACCTTC	CASSLSKLTGIDGYTF
NA	NA	TRBJ1-1	TRBV30	TGTGCCTGGAGTAGGGCGGGTAACACTGAAGCTTTCTTT	CAWSRAGNTEAFF
NA	once	TRBJ1-2	TRBV4-2	TGTGCCAGCAGCCAAGATTGGCAGGGTTCGCTGAACTATGGCTACACCTTC	CASSQDWQGSLNYGYTF
NA	few	TRBJ2-7	TRBV30	TGTGCCTGCCTATCGGAGGGCTCCTACGAGCAGTACTTC	CACLSEGSYEQYF
NA	NA	TRBJ2-6	TRBV6-5	TGTGCCAGCAGTGACAACTCTGGGGCCAACGTCCTGACTTTC	CASSDNSGANVLTF
NA	NA	TRBJ2-3	TRBV7-3	TGTGCCAGCAGCCAGGGTAGCAGTACCACAGATACGCAGTATTTT	CASSQGSSTTDTQYF
TRBD1	once	TRBJ2-7	TRBV28	TGTGCCAGCAGACCGGACAGGGGTATCTCCTACGAGCAGTACTTC	CASRPDRGISYEQYF
TRBD2	NA	TRBJ2-7	TRBV19	TGTGCCAGTAGTATCGGGCTAGCGGGACCCGGTGGGGAGCAGTACTTC	CASSIGLAGPGGEQYF
NA	NA	TRBJ2-7	TRBV7-6	TGTGCCAGCAGCTCTGCCTGGAGGTCCTACGAGCAGTACTTC	CASSSAWRSYEQYF
TRBD1	NA	TRBJ1-3	TRBV7-9	TGTGCCAGCAGCTTTTCGACAGGGGCAAGTGGAAACACCATATATTTT	CASSFSTGASGNTIYF
NA	NA	TRBJ2-7	TRBV15	TGTGCCACCAGCAGGAGAGCCGGGACTCGGTCGCGCGAGCAGTACTTC	CATSRRAGTRSREQYF
TRBD2	NA	TRBJ2-1	TRBV19	TGTGCCAGTAGTAAAACCGGGACTAGCGGGAGTAATGAGCAGTTCTTC	CASSKTGTSGSNEQFF
NA	NA	TRBJ2-7	TRBV27	TGTGCCGGCAGTGTAAGCCCTCTTTCCTACGAGCAGTACTTC	CAGSVSPLSYEQYF
NA	NA	TRBJ2-7	TRBV27	TGTGCCAGCAGAACACCAGCCGGCGGATCCTACGAGCAGTACTTC	CASRTPAGGSYEQYF
TRBD2	NA	TRBJ2-2	TRBV19	TGTGCCAGTAGTATAATGACTAGCGGATCCGGGGAGCTGTTTTTT	CASSIMTSGSGELFF
NA	once	TRBJ1-6	TRBV18	TGTGCCAGCTTTAGGGGAAATTCACCCCTCCACTTT	CASFRGNSPLHF
TRBD1	few	TRBJ1-4	TRBV7-9	TGTGCCAGCAGCACAGGCGGCAGGGGGCGCCGCAATGAAAAACTGTTTTTT	CASSTGGRGRRNEKLFF
TRBD2	NA	TRBJ2-7	TRBV10-3	TGTGCCATCAGTGAGTCTTCGGGTAGCGGGAGCTACGAGCAGTACTTC	CAISESSGSGSYEQYF
NA	NA	TRBJ1-1	TRBV7-3	TGTGCCAGCAGTCTACAGAGGAACACTGAAGCTTTCTTT	CASSLQRNTEAFF
NA	NA	TRBJ1-4	TRBV4-2	TGTGCCAGCAGCCAAGGGGCAGGGGCCCTAGTGGTTGAAAAACTGTTTTTT	CASSQGAGALVVEKLFF
TRBD1	NA	TRBJ1-4	TRBV6-6	TGTGCCAGCAGTCTTGGACAGGGGGCTGGTAATGAAAAACTGTTTTTT	CASSLGQGAGNEKLFF
TRBD1	medium-sized	TRBJ2-7	TRBV7-9	TGTGCCAGCAGGGGACAGGGGTCCTACGAGCAGTACTTC	CASRGQGSYEQYF